This T cell receptor (beta chain) stems from a study of blood T cell repertoires in COVID-19. Study-level background: Sites in the United States, Italy and Spain provided acute and convalescent COVID-19 samples. PBMCs, B-cell-depleted T cells, or T cells were the source of the cDNA or gDNA that made up the material.

Original data processing: Reference gene primer amplification gave nucleated cell count estimates. Sequenced by immunoSEQ multiplex PCR; TCRdb stores in-frame clones only, minus some. That table is the source of V, J and clone size, and D and trimming were worked out from the DNA. The table lists around 80,000 clones, roughly four fifths of them singletons. The germline V gene encodes CDR1 LGHDT and CDR2 YNNKEL (reference sequence). V lost 8 bases to trimming and J lost 1 base, with 8 bases between them. The CDR3 extends over 13 amino acids. The TCR comes from a man aged 55 to 69 with acute or convalescent COVID-19. The chain couples TRBV3-1 (or the pseudogene TRBV3-2) to TRBJ2-2, with D perhaps matching TRBD2 (5 bases). The sample comprised peripheral blood. The CDR3 DNA is TGTGCCAGCGAAGGGAGGAACACCGGGGAGCTGTTTTTT. Protein sequence: CASEGRNTGELFF.